Sequencing of this T cell receptor (beta chain) was carried out in a study of T cell changes during pregnancy in multiple sclerosis. Trimming took off 5 bases at V and 0 bases at J, with 19 bases between the two ends. Germline loops: CDR1 SGHTA, CDR2 FQGNSA. This CDR3 comprises 17 residues. Only in-frame clones appear in the TCRdb table, and some are missing; sequencing was by immunoSEQ multiplex PCR. The repertoire holds about 49,000 clones, with almost 95% as singletons. This sample comprised peripheral blood, obtained after pregnancy. This chain connects TRBV7-2 to TRBJ1-1; TRBD1 might be the D (5 bases). This clonotype originated in a female donor with multiple sclerosis, enrolled in a pregnancy study. The CDR3 DNA sequence: TGTGCCAGCAGCATTATGGCCACGGGGGGTCTGAACACTGAAGCTTTCTTT. This encodes CASSIMATGGLNTEAFF.